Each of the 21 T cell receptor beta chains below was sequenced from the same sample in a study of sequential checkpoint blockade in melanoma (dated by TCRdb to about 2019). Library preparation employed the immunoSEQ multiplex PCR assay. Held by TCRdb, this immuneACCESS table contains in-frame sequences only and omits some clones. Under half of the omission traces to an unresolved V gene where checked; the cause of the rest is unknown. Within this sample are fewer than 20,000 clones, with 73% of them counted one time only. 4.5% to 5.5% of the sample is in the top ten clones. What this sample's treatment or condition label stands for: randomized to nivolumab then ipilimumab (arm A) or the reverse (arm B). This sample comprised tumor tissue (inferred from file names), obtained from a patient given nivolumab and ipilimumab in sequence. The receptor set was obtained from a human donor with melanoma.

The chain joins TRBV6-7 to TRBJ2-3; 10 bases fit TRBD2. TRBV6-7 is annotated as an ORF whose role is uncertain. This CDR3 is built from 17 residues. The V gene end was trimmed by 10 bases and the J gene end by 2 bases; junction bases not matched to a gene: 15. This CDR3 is CATGDLTSGHNTDTQYF. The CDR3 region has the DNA TGTGCCACCGGTGATTTGACTAGCGGGCATAACACAGATACGCAGTATTTT.

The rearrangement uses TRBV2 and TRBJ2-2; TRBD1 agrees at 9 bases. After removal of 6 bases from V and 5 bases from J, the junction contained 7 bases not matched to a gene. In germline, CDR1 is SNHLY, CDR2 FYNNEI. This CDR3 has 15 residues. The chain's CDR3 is CASSQGQGFTGELFF. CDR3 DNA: TGTGCCAGCAGCCAGGGACAGGGTTTTACCGGGGAGCTGTTTTTT.

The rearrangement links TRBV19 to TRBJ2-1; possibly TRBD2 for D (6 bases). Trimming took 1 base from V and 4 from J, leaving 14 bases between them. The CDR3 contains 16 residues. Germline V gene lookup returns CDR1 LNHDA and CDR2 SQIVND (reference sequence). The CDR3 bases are TGTGCCAGTAGTATAGCGGGCCTAGCGAAATACAATGAGCAGTTCTTC. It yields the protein CASSIAGLAKYNEQFF.

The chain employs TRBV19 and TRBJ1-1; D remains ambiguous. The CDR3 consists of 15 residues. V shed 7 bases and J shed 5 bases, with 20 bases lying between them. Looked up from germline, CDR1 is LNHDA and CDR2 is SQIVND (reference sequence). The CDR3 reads CASTPTRPVRTEAFF. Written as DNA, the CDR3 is TGTGCCAGTACCCCCACCCGACCGGTCAGGACTGAAGCTTTCTTT. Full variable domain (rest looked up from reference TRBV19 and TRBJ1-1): DGGITQSPKYLFRKEGQNVTLSCEQNLNHDAMYWYRQDPGQGLRLIYYSQIVNDFQKGDIAEGYSVSREKKESFPLTVTSAQKNPTAFYLCASTPTRPVRTEAFFGQGTRLTVV.

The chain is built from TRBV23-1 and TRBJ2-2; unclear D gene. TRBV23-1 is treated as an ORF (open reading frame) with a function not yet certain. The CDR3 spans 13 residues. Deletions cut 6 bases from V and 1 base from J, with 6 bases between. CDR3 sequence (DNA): TGCGCCAGCAGCCTCAGGAACACCGGGGAGCTGTTTTTT. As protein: CASSLRNTGELFF.

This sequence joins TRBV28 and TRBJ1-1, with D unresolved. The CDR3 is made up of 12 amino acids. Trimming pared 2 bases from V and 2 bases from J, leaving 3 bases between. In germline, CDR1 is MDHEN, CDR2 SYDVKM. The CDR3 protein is CASSLRNTEAFF. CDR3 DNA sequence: TGTGCCAGCAGTTTAAGAAACACTGAAGCTTTCTTT.

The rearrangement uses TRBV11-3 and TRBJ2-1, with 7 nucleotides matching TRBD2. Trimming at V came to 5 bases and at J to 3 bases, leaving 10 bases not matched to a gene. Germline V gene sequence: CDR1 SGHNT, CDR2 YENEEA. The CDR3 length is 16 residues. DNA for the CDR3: TGTGCCAGCAGCGGGGGGGGACCTGCAAACTACAATGAGCAGTTCTTC. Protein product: CASSGGGPANYNEQFF. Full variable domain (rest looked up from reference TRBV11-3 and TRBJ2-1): EAGVVQSPRYKIIEKKQPVAFWCNPISGHNTLYWYLQNLGQGPELLIRYENEEAVDDSQLPKDRFSAERLKGVDSTLKIQPAELGDSAVYLCASSGGGPANYNEQFFGPGTRLTVL.

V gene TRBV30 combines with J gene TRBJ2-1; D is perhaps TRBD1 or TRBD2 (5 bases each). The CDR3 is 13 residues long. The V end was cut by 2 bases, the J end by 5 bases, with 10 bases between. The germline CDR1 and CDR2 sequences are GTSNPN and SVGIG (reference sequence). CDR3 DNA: TGTGCCTGGAGTCGTTGGGGGAACAATGAGCAGTTCTTC. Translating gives CAWSRWGNNEQFF.

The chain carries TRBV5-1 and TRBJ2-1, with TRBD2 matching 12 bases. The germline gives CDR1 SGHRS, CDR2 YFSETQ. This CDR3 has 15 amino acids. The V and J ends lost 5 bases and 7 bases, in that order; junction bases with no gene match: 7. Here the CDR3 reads CASRSLAGGENEQFF. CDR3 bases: TGCGCCAGCAGATCTCTAGCGGGAGGGGAAAATGAGCAGTTCTTC.

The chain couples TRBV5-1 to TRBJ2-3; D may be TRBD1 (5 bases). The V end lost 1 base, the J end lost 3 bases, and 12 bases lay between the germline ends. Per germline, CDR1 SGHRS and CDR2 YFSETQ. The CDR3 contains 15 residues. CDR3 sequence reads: CASSLTHGATDTQYF. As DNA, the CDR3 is TGCGCCAGCAGCTTGACTCATGGGGCGACAGATACGCAGTATTTT.

The CDR3 coding sequence is TGTGCCAGTAGTATACTGGGAACCAAAAACATTCAGTACTTC. Amino acid sequence: CASSILGTKNIQYF. The rearrangement uses TRBV19 and TRBJ2-4; D is uncertain. The CDR3 spans 14 residues. V was trimmed by 2 bases and J by 2 bases, leaving 7 bases between them. CDR1 LNHDA and CDR2 SQIVND come from the germline V gene (reference sequence).

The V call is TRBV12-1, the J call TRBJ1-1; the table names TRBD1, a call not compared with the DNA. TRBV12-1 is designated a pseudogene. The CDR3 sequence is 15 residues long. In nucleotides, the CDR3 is TGTGCCAGCATGGGGGACGCAGGGGCGAACACTGAAGCTTTCTTT. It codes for CASMGDAGANTEAFF.

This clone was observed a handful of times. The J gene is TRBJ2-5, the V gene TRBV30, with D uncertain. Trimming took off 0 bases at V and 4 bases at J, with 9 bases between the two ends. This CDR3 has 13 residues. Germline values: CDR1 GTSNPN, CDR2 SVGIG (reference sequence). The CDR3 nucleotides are TGTGCCTGGAGTGTGTCGCCCCTAGAGACCCAGTACTTC. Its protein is CAWSVSPLETQYF.

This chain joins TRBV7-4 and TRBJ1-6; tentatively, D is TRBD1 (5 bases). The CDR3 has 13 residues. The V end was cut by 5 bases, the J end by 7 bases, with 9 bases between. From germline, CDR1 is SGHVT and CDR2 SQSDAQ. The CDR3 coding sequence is TGTGCCAGCAGCCAGGACACAAATTCACCCCTCCACTTT. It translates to CASSQDTNSPLHF.

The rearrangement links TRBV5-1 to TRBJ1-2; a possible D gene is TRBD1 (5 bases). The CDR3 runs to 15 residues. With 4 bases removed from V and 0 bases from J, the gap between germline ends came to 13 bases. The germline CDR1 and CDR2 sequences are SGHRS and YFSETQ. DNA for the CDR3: TGCGCCAGCAGCCCGGGGACCATAACTAACTATGGCTACACCTTC. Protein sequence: CASSPGTITNYGYTF.

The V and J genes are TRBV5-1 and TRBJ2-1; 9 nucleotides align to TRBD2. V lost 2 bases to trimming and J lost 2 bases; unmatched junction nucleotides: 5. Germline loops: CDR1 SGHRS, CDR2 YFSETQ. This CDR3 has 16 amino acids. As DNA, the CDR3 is TGCGCCAGCAGCTTCCTTGCTAGCGGGGCCTACAATGAGCAGTTCTTC. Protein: CASSFLASGAYNEQFF.

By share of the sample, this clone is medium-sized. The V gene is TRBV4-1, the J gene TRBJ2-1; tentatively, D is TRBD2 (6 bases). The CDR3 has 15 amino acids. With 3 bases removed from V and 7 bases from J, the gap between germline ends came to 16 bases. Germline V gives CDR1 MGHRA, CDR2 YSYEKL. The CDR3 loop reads CASSQLRGPQNEQFF. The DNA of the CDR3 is TGCGCCAGCAGCCAGTTGCGGGGACCCCAGAATGAGCAGTTCTTC.

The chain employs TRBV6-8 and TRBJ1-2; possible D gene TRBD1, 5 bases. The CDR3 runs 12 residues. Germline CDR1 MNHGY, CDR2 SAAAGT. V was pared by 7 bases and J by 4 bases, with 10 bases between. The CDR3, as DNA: TGTGCCAGCATAGGGGAGAGCTATGGCTACACCTTC. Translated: CASIGESYGYTF.

Here the CDR3 reads CASSAKGTRGSNQPQHF. CDR3 sequence (DNA): TGTGCCAGCAGCGCAAAGGGGACAAGGGGAAGCAATCAGCCCCAGCATTTT. V is TRBV7-7 and J is TRBJ1-5, with D maybe TRBD1 (6 bases). Trimming took off 5 bases at V and 1 base at J, with 18 bases between the two ends. CDR1 SSHAT and CDR2 FNYEAQ come from the germline V gene (reference sequence). The CDR3 totals 17 residues.

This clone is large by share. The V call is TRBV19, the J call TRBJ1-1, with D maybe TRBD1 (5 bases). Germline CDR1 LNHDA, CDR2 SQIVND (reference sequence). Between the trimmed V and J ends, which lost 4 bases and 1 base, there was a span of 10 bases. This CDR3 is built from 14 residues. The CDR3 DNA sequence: TGTGCCAGTAGTAGATGGGACTGGAACACTGAAGCTTTCTTT. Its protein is CASSRWDWNTEAFF.

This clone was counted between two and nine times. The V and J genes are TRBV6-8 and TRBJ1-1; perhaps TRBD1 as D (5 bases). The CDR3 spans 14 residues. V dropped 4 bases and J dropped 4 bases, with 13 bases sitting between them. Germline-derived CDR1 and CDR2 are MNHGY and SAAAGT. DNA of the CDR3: TGTGCCAGCAGTTGGCAGGGCGGGGTCACTGAAGCTTTCTTT. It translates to CASSWQGGVTEAFF.